Listed below are T cell receptor beta chains from one sample, sequenced in a study of response to subunit inactivated influenza vaccine. TCRdb re-called the RT-PCR reads through MiXCR, storing one row per CDR3 protein. The profile shows more than 500,000 distinct CDR3 sequences, 11% of them singletons. These same data were also listed under a study on T cells expressing NK-cell markers.

The source was PBMCs from blood, collected on the day of vaccination. These receptors were obtained from a man aged 50 to 59 who received an inactivated influenza vaccine. Both conserved end residues are part of each CDR3. Fields, in order: D gene, clone size, J gene, V gene, CDR3 protein, CDR3 DNA. A D gene is named only where the DNA matches it firmly. Size is stated for part of the rows, as once, few or many counts, or as a class when the clone is expanded.

.,.,TRBJ1-2,TRBV4-3,CASSQDRTRGGHGYTF,TGCGCCAGCAGCCAAGATCGTACCAGGGGAGGTCATGGCTACACCTTC
TRBD1,.,TRBJ2-1,TRBV6-2/TRBV6-3,CASSLGPPGGSPYNEQFF,TGTGCCAGCAGTTTGGGGCCTCCAGGGGGCTCGCCCTACAATGAGCAGTTCTTC
.,few,TRBJ2-7,TRBV20-1,CSATSGTYAYEQYF,TGCAGTGCCACTTCCGGGACATACGCCTACGAGCAGTACTTC
.,.,TRBJ1-6,TRBV28,CASRIWDSPLHF,TGTGCCAGCAGAATTTGGGATTCACCCCTCCACTTT
.,.,TRBJ2-7,TRBV7-6,CASSLQGEGPYEQYF,TGTGCCAGCAGCTTACAGGGAGAGGGTCCTTACGAGCAGTACTTC
.,.,TRBJ1-5,TRBV29-1,CSVETGSNQPQHF,TGCAGCGTTGAAACAGGCAGCAATCAGCCCCAGCATTTT
.,few,TRBJ1-1,TRBV4-2,CASSLELGNTEAFF,TGTGCCAGCAGCCTCGAACTGGGAAACACTGAAGCTTTCTTT
TRBD1,.,TRBJ2-7,TRBV28,CASRGQGSHEQYF,TGTGCCAGCAGAGGACAGGGTTCCCACGAGCAGTACTTC
TRBD2,few,TRBJ2-1,TRBV6-2/TRBV6-3,CASRYSGGPYNEQFF,TGTGCCAGCAGGTATAGCGGGGGTCCCTACAATGAGCAGTTCTTC
TRBD2,.,TRBJ2-3,TRBV7-9,CASSAGGASDTQYF,TGTGCCAGCAGCGCGGGGGGGGCCTCAGATACGCAGTATTTT
.,.,TRBJ2-3,TRBV5-1,CASTRNAGTDTQYF,TGCGCCAGCACCCGAAACGCCGGCACAGATACGCAGTATTTT
TRBD1,many,TRBJ2-4,TRBV3-1,CASSHQDRGNIQYF,TGTGCCAGCAGCCACCAGGACAGGGGAAACATTCAGTACTTC
TRBD1,.,TRBJ1-4,TRBV7-2,CASSLAGQVNEKLFF,TGTGCCAGCAGCTTAGCCGGACAGGTTAATGAAAAACTGTTTTTT
TRBD2,.,TRBJ2-1,TRBV20-1,CSARVLGEGNEQFF,TGCAGTGCTAGAGTACTAGGGGAGGGCAATGAGCAGTTCTTC
TRBD2,few,TRBJ2-4,TRBV6-5,CASSTPAGGKNIQYF,TGTGCCAGCAGTACTCCAGCGGGGGGGAAAAACATTCAGTACTTC
.,.,TRBJ2-2,TRBV12-3/TRBV12-4,CASSLVALNTGELFF,TGTGCCAGCAGTTTAGTGGCTTTGAACACCGGGGAGCTGTTTTTT
.,.,TRBJ1-6,TRBV20-1,CSAPFLGSYNSPLHF,TGCAGTGCCCCGTTCCTCGGGTCTTATAATTCACCCCTCCACTTT
.,few,TRBJ2-7,TRBV5-6,CASSLVQLRSYEQYF,TGTGCCAGCAGCTTGGTGCAGTTACGCTCCTACGAGCAGTACTTC
.,many,TRBJ2-2,TRBV25-1,CASSEYYRDANTGELFF,TGTGCCAGCAGTGAATACTACAGGGACGCGAACACCGGGGAGCTGTTTTTT
.,few,TRBJ2-7,TRBV12-3/TRBV12-4,CASSLGEIYEQYF,TGTGCCAGCAGTTTAGGGGAGATCTACGAGCAGTACTTC
TRBD2,few,TRBJ2-3,TRBV9,CASSPSGTSGSTDTQYF,TGTGCCAGCAGCCCGAGCGGAACTAGCGGGAGCACAGATACGCAGTATTTT
.,.,TRBJ1-1,TRBV15,CATSRPGPEAFF,TGTGCCACCAGCAGACCAGGGCCTGAAGCTTTCTTT
TRBD1,.,TRBJ1-2,TRBV6-5,CASSSLPGQASYGYTF,TGTGCCAGCAGTTCCCTCCCGGGACAGGCCAGCTATGGCTACACCTTC
.,few,TRBJ2-7,TRBV29-1,CSVEYRHLSSYEQYF,TGCAGCGTTGAATATAGACACCTGAGCTCCTACGAGCAGTACTTC
.,few,TRBJ1-1,TRBV5-6,CASSSYRTSEAFF,TGTGCCAGCAGCTCCTATCGGACGAGTGAAGCTTTCTTT
TRBD2,.,TRBJ2-1,TRBV11-2,CASSSTSGRPPGQFF,TGTGCCAGCAGCTCGACTAGCGGGAGGCCGCCAGGGCAGTTCTTC